This passage covers 24 T cell receptor beta chains from one sample sequenced in a study of cytomegalovirus exposure and HLA in healthy donors. PCR was performed using 60 Vbeta and 13 Jbeta primers. Produced via immunoSEQ multiplex PCR; TCRdb's table is partial and in-frame only. The sample consists of approximately 260,000 clones, about nine tenths of them appearing once. Sequenced: PBMCs. The receptors were gathered from a girl aged 2-10 years in good health and CMV-seronegative.

V gene TRBV6-1 combines with J gene TRBJ1-1; D unresolved. Deletions cut 3 bases from V and 1 base from J, with 6 bases between. CDR1 is MNHNS and CDR2 is SASEGT in the germline V gene. The CDR3 spans 13 residues. DNA for the CDR3: TGTGCCAGCAGTGACTCCGGGAACACTGAAGCTTTCTTT. It encodes CASSDSGNTEAFF.

V is TRBV4-1 and J is TRBJ1-3; D perhaps matches TRBD1 (6 bases). Germline V gene lookup returns CDR1 MGHRA and CDR2 YSYEKL. V lost 1 base to trimming and J lost 0 bases, with 13 bases between them. The CDR3 has 17 residues. The CDR3 DNA sequence: TGCGCCAGCAGCCAAGGGTGGCCAGGGGCCTCTGGAAACACCATATATTTT. It yields the protein CASSQGWPGASGNTIYF.

This sequence joins TRBV27 and TRBJ2-7; the D gene is possibly TRBD2 (5 bases). The ends were cut back, 0 bases at V and 4 bases at J, with 7 bases in the middle. CDR1 is MNHEY and CDR2 is SMNVEV in the germline V gene (reference sequence). CDR3 length equals 13 residues. CDR3 sequence: CASSLSPGYEQYF. The CDR3 DNA reads as TGTGCCAGCAGTTTATCCCCGGGATACGAGCAGTACTTC.

This chain joins TRBV10-3 and TRBJ2-7; D gene uncertain. From germline, CDR1 is ENHRY and CDR2 SYGVKD. The V and J ends lost 4 bases and 2 bases respectively, with 15 bases between them. The CDR3 length is 15 residues. As DNA, the CDR3 is TGTGCCATCAGTGCCTCCGGGTCGGTGGCCTACGAGCAGTACTTC. Translation: CAISASGSVAYEQYF.

The chain uses TRBV5-1 and TRBJ2-5; 7 bases align to TRBD2. The tail of the sequence fits TRBJ2-7 better, so the J call may be wrong. The CDR3 covers 15 residues. Germline loops: CDR1 SGHRS, CDR2 YFSETQ. DNA for the CDR3: TGCGCCAGCAGCGTACTCGGGGGGTCGGCCTACGAGCAGTACTTC. It codes for CASSVLGGSAYEQYF.

The chain employs TRBV14 and TRBJ1-3, with a tentative D call TRBD1 (5 bases). The V end lost 1 base, the J end lost 16 bases, and 11 bases lay between the germline ends. This CDR3 is built from 11 residues. Germline CDR1 reads SGHDN; CDR2 reads FVKESK. The CDR3 DNA sequence: TGTGCCAGCAGCCAAGCGGGACTGTTGTATTTT. It is translated as CASSQAGLLYF.

This clone was recorded once. The chain couples TRBV30 to TRBJ1-5; unclear D gene. V lost 6 bases, J lost 6 bases, and 15 bases lay in between. Germline V gives CDR1 GTSNPN, CDR2 SVGIG (reference sequence). The CDR3 contains 13 residues. The CDR3, as DNA: TGTGCCTGCTCAAAAGACATGGTTCAGCCCCAGCATTTT. Protein product: CACSKDMVQPQHF. The whole variable domain, filled in from reference TRBV30 and TRBJ1-5, reads SQTIHQWPATLVQPVGSPLSLECTVEGTSNPNLYWYRQAAGRGLQLLFYSVGIGQISSEVPQNLSASRPQDRQFILSSKKLLLSDSGFYLCACSKDMVQPQHFGDGTRLSIL.

This chain connects TRBV10-3 to TRBJ2-2, with 7 bases identical to TRBD1. The V and J ends lost 2 bases and 1 base, in that order; junction bases with no gene match: 1. Germline V gene data show CDR1 as ENHRY and CDR2 as SYGVKD. This CDR3 has 15 residues. CDR3 in amino acids: CAISERQGNTGELFF. CDR3 in DNA: TGTGCCATCAGTGAGAGACAGGGGAACACCGGGGAGCTGTTTTTT.

The chain carries TRBV6-4 and TRBJ2-7, with D hard to call. CDR3 length: 10 amino acids. With 7 bases removed from V and 9 bases from J, the gap between germline ends came to 10 bases. Germline V gene data show CDR1 as MRHNA and CDR2 as SNTAGT. CDR3 nucleotides: TGTGCCAGCATTCCCTTTCTGCAGTACTTC. Translation: CASIPFLQYF.

This chain connects TRBV19 to TRBJ2-7; 9 bases map to TRBD1. Germline loops: CDR1 LNHDA, CDR2 SQIVND (reference sequence). The junction had 18 bases not matched to a gene; V was cut back by 4 bases and J by 5 bases. The CDR3 spans 18 residues. The CDR3 protein is CASSSRSVGTGLFHEQYF. Written as DNA, the CDR3 is TGTGCCAGTAGTAGCCGTTCGGTCGGGACAGGGCTTTTTCACGAGCAGTACTTC.

The rearrangement joins TRBV29-1 to TRBJ2-2, with 10 bases fitting TRBD1. V trimming: 5 bases; J trimming: 4 bases; junction bases outside the gene matches: 7. The CDR3 is made up of 15 amino acids. CDR1 is SQVTM and CDR2 is ANQGSEA in the germline V gene. CDR3 in DNA: TGCAGCGTTCCCGGGACAGGGGAGGTCACCGGGGAGCTGTTTTTT. This codes for CSVPGTGEVTGELFF.

The chain employs TRBV7-8 and TRBJ2-4; 7 bases map to TRBD1. The CDR3 is made up of 18 amino acids. V lost 2 bases and J lost 0; bases outside the gene matches: 10. The germline V gene has CDR1 SGHVS and CDR2 FQNEAQ. CDR3 protein: CASSLWPGTDLAKNIQYF. The CDR3 DNA is TGTGCCAGCAGCTTATGGCCCGGGACAGATCTAGCCAAAAACATTCAGTACTTC. The complete variable domain, with remaining parts taken from reference TRBV7-8 and TRBJ2-4, reads GAGVSQSPRYKVAKRGQDVALRCDPISGHVSLFWYQQALGQGPEFLTYFQNEAQLDKSGLPSDRFFAERPEGSVSTLKIQRTQQEDSAVYLCASSLWPGTDLAKNIQYFGAGTRLSVL.

This clone has more than one count but fewer than ten. The chain combines TRBV20-1 with TRBJ1-1, with 7 bases lining up with TRBD1. The CDR3 has 11 amino acids. CDR1 DFQATT and CDR2 SNEGSKA come from the germline V gene (reference sequence). The CDR3 region has the DNA TGCATTCAGGGGGGAGACACTGAAGCTTTCTTT. Protein product: CIQGGDTEAFF.

The rearrangement joins TRBV6-5 to TRBJ1-5, with D maybe TRBD1 (5 bases). V gave up 8 bases and J gave up 5 bases, with 19 bases separating them. Per the germline V gene, CDR1 is MNHEY and CDR2 is SVGAGI. The CDR3 is 15 residues long. In DNA form, the CDR3 reads TGTGCCAGCGCAACATCCTACCGGGGGGATCAGCCCCAGCATTTT. Translating it yields CASATSYRGDQPQHF.

The rearrangement links TRBV5-4 to TRBJ1-1; D is ambiguous. CDR1 SGHNT and CDR2 YYREEE come from the germline V gene (reference sequence). This CDR3 is 14 amino acids long. Deletions cut 4 bases from V and 0 bases from J, with 10 bases between. The CDR3: CASSVTVMNTEAFF. Here the CDR3 DNA reads TGTGCCAGCAGCGTTACGGTCATGAACACTGAAGCTTTCTTT.

The V and J genes are TRBV10-3 and TRBJ2-7, with TRBD1 matching 11 bases. The CDR3 has 15 amino acids. Germline lookup yields CDR1 ENHRY and CDR2 SYGVKD. Unmatched junction bases numbered 6, after V lost 6 bases and J lost 2 bases. CDR3 sequence reads: CAIRDRGRFPYEQYF. The CDR3 coding sequence is TGTGCCATCAGGGACAGGGGGCGATTTCCCTACGAGCAGTACTTC.

V is TRBV6-6 and J is TRBJ1-1; D not resolved. The CDR3 has 12 residues. Germline loops: CDR1 MNHNY, CDR2 SVGAGI (reference sequence). Trimming took off 6 bases at V and 5 bases at J, with 10 bases between the two ends. CDR3 nucleotide sequence: TGTGCCAGCAGCCCCAGACAAACTGAAGCTTTCTTT. Translated: CASSPRQTEAFF.

The chain couples TRBV6-4 to TRBJ2-3; a weak D match, TRBD2 (6 bases). V lost 8 bases, J lost 4 bases, and 16 bases lay in between. Germline-derived CDR1 and CDR2 are MRHNA and SNTAGT. The CDR3 loop spans 14 amino acids. The CDR3 DNA follows: TGTGCCAGCGCGAGAGCGGGTAGTGCAGATACGCAGTATTTT. Protein sequence: CASARAGSADTQYF.

Only one count was recorded for this clone. CDR3 region: CASSRYRDRRNPDTQYF. DNA of the CDR3: TGTGCCAGCAGCCGGTACCGGGACAGAAGAAACCCAGATACGCAGTATTTT. J is TRBJ2-3 and V is TRBV4-2, with 7 positions matching TRBD1. Germline trimming cut 4 bases from V and 4 bases from J; bases unmatched to any gene: 14. The CDR3 totals 17 residues. In germline, CDR1 is LGHNA, CDR2 YNFKEQ.

This chain links TRBV7-6 with TRBJ2-1, with TRBD2 matching 12 bases. CDR3 length equals 15 residues. V gave up 5 bases and J gave up 7 bases; unmatched junction bases: 6. The V gene's germline CDR1 is SGHVS and CDR2 FNYEAQ. The CDR3 DNA sequence: TGTGCCAGCAGCCCGACTGGACTAGCGGGGAATGAGCAGTTCTTC. Protein: CASSPTGLAGNEQFF.

The rearrangement uses TRBV7-9 and TRBJ2-1, with 11 bases fitting TRBD2. The V gene end was trimmed by 5 bases and the J gene end by 8 bases; junction bases not matched to a gene: 5. The germline V gene encodes CDR1 SEHNR and CDR2 FQNEAQ (reference sequence). The CDR3 contains 14 residues. In nucleotides, the CDR3 is TGTGCCAGCAGCGGGGCTAGCGGGAGGTATGAGCAGTTCTTC. Its protein product is CASSGASGRYEQFF.

V gene TRBV4-2 combines with J gene TRBJ2-5, with 9 bases lining up with TRBD2. Gene TRBJ2-7 matches the end of the DNA better, so the J call may be wrong. CDR1 and CDR2 (germline): LGHNA, YNFKEQ. This CDR3 has 17 amino acids. CDR3 DNA: TGTGCCAGCAGCCCCCACACGCTCGAAGCGGGGGGATACGAGCAGTACTTC. It yields the protein CASSPHTLEAGGYEQYF.

The V and J genes are TRBV6-6 and TRBJ2-3; 9 bases align to TRBD2. V was pared by 2 bases and J by 5 bases, with 8 bases of the junction left unmatched. The CDR3 has 16 amino acids. CDR1 and CDR2 (germline): MNHNY, SVGAGI (reference sequence). CDR3 region: CASSYQQAAGGDTQYF. The CDR3 DNA reads as TGTGCCAGCAGTTACCAGCAGGCAGCGGGAGGAGATACGCAGTATTTT.

There are a few counts of this clone. The rearrangement uses TRBV7-9 and TRBJ1-3; D remains ambiguous. CDR3 length: 14 amino acids. Germline CDR1 reads SEHNR; CDR2 reads FQNEAQ (reference sequence). Trimming cost V 6 bases and J 0 bases, with 9 bases left between them. CDR3 sequence: CASSHESSGNTIYF. The DNA of the CDR3 is TGTGCCAGCAGTCATGAGAGCTCTGGAAACACCATATATTTT.